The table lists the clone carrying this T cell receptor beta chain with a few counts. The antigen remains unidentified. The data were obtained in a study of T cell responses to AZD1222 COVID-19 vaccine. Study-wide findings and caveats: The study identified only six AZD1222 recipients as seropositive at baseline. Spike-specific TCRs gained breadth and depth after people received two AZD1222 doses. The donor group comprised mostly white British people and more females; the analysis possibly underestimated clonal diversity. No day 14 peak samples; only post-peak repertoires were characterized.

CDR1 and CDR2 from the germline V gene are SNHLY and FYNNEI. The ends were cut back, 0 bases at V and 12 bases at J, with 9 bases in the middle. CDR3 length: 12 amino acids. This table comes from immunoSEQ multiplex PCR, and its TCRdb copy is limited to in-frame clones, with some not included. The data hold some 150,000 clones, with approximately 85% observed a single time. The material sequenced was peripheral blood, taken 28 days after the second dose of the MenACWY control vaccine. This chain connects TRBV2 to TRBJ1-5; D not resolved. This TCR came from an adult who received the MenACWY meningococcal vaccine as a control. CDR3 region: CASSEASGIQHF. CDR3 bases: TGTGCCAGCAGTGAAGCGAGCGGGATCCAGCATTTT.